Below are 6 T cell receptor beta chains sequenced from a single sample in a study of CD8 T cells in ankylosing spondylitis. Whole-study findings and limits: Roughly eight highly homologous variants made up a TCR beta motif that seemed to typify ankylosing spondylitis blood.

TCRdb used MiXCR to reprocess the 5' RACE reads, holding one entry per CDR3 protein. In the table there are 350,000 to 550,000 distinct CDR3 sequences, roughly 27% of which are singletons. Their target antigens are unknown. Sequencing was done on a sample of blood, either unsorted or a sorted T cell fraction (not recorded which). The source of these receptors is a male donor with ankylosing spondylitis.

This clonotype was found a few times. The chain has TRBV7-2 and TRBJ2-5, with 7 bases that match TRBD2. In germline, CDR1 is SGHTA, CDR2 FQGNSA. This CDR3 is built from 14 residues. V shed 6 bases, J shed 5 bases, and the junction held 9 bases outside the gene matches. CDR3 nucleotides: TGTGCCAGCAGAAAATCGGGAGGAGGGGAGACCCAGTACTTC. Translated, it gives CASRKSGGGETQYF.

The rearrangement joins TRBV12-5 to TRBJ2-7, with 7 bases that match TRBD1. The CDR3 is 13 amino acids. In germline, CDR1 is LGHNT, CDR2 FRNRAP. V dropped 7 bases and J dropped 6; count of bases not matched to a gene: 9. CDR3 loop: CASAIQGGSEQYV. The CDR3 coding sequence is TGTGCTAGTGCCATCCAAGGGGGCTCCGAGCAGTACGTC.

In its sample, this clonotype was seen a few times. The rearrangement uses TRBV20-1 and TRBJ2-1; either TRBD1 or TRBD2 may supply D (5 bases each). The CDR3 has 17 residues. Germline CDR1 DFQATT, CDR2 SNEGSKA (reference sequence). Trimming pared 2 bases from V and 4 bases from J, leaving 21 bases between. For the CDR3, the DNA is TGCAGTGCTAGAACCCCCTTTTGGGCAGAGGGGTACAATGAGCAGTTCTTC. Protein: CSARTPFWAEGYNEQFF.

The CDR3 loop reads CASSAIAGTYEQYV. CDR3 DNA sequence: TGTGCCAGCTCCGCGATAGCGGGAACCTACGAGCAGTACGTC. The genes are TRBV18 and TRBJ2-7, with 8 bases identical to TRBD2. This CDR3 has 14 amino acids. Trimming took 6 bases from V and 2 from J; bases not matched to a gene: 6. CDR1 is KGHSH, CDR2 LQKENI, per germline.

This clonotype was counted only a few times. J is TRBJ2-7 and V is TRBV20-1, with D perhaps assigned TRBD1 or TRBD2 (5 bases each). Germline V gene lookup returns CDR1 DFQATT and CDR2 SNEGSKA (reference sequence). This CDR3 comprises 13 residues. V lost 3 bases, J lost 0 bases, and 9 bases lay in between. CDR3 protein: CSASGDRSYEQYF. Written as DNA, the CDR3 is TGCAGTGCTAGCGGGGACCGCTCCTACGAGCAGTACTTC.

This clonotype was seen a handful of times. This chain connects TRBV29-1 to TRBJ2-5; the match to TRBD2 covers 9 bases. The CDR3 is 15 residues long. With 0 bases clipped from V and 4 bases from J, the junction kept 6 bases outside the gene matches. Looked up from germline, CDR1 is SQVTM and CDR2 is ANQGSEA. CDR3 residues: CSVEDLAGSGETQYF. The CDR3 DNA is TGCAGCGTTGAAGATCTAGCGGGATCCGGAGAGACCCAGTACTTC.